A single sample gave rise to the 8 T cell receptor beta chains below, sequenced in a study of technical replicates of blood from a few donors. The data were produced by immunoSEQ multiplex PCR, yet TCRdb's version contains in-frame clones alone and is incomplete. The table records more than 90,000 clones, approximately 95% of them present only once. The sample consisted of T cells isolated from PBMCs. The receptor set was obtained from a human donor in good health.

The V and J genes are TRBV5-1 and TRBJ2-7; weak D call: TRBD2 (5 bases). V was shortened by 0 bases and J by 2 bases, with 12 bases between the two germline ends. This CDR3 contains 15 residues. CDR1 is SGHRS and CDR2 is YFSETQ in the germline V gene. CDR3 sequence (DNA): TGCGCCAGCAGCTTGGTTTTGGACGGGGCCTACGAGCAGTACTTC. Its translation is CASSLVLDGAYEQYF.

The CDR3 protein is CASSSALAGGGTGELFF. CDR3 nucleotide sequence: TGCGCCAGCAGCTCCGCCCTAGCGGGAGGTGGCACCGGGGAGCTGTTTTTT. The V call is TRBV5-1, the J call TRBJ2-2; 11 bases are shared with TRBD2. The CDR3 is made up of 17 amino acids. Germline CDR1 and CDR2: SGHRS and YFSETQ. J lost 4 bases, V lost 3 bases, and 8 bases had no gene match.

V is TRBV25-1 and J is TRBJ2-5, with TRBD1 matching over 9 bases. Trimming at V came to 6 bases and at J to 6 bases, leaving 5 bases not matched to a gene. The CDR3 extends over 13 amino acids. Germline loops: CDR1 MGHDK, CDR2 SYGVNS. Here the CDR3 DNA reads TGTGCCAGCAGCCCGGGACAGGGAAAGACCCAGTACTTC. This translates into CASSPGQGKTQYF.

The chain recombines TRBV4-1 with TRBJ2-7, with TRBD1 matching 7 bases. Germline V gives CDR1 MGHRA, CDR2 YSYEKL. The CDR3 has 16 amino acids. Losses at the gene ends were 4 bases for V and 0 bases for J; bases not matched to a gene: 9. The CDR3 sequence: CASSRTGVTSSYEQYF. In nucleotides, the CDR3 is TGCGCCAGCAGCCGAACAGGGGTCACGAGCTCCTACGAGCAGTACTTC.

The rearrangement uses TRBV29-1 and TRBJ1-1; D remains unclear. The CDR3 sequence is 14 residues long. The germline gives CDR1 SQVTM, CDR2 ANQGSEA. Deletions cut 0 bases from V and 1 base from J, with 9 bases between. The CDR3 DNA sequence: TGCAGCGTTGAAGAGTCGTCGGGGAACACTGAAGCTTTCTTT. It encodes CSVEESSGNTEAFF.

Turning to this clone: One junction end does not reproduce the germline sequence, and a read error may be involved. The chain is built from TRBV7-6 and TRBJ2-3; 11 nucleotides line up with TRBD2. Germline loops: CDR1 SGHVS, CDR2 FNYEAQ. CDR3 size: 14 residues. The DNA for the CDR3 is TGTGCCAGCAGCATAGCGGGGGGGCCAGATACGCAGTATTTT. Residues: CASSIAGGPDTQYF. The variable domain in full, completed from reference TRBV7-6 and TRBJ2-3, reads GAGVSQSPRYKVTKRGQDVALRCDPISGHVSLYWYRQALGQGPEFLTYFNYEAQQDKSGLPNDRFSAERPEGSISTLTIQRTEQRDSAMYRCASSIAGGPDTQYFGPGTRLTVL.

The CDR3 spells CASSLGLQGTGELFF. CDR3 DNA: TGTGCCAGCAGCTTAGGGTTACAGGGGACCGGGGAGCTGTTTTTT. The V gene is TRBV7-2, the J gene TRBJ2-2; TRBD1 aligns across 7 bases. The CDR3 runs 15 residues. V was pared by 1 base and J by 5 bases, with 4 bases of the junction left unmatched. Germline CDR1 is SGHTA and CDR2 is FQGNSA.

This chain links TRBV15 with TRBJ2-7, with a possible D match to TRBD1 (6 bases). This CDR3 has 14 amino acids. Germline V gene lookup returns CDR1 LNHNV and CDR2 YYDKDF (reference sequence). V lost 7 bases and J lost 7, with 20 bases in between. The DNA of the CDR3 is TGTGCCACCACCGAACAGGGTAACTATGAAGAGCAGTACTTC. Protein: CATTEQGNYEEQYF.